The 6 T cell receptor beta chains reported below all come from one sample, sequenced in a study of spatial heterogeneity in lung cancer. General observations from the study: For expanded intratumoral alpha and beta TCRs, counts tracked tumor mutation counts.

Time point defined: sample taken at primary tumor resection. TCRdb re-derived calls from the 5' RACE reads in MiXCR, one entry per CDR3 protein. Of about 800 distinct CDR3 sequences in the sample, over 9.5% were seen once. These receptors have no known antigen. The sample consisted of lung tumor tissue, taken at surgery. The receptors originated from a male donor with early-stage non-small cell lung cancer.

In the case of this clonotype: In a library made to pick up alpha chains, this beta chain is a stray read with a size that means little. The V call is TRBV19, the J call TRBJ2-3; D uncertain. Trimming pared 6 bases from V and 5 bases from J, leaving 12 bases between. The CDR3 runs to 13 residues. Germline values: CDR1 LNHDA, CDR2 SQIVND (reference sequence). CDR3 sequence reads: CASSDEAIDTQYF. CDR3 coding DNA: TGTGCCAGTAGCGACGAGGCTATAGATACGCAGTATTTT. Full variable domain (outside the CDR3, taken from reference TRBV19 and TRBJ2-3): DGGITQSPKYLFRKEGQNVTLSCEQNLNHDAMYWYRQDPGQGLRLIYYSQIVNDFQKGDIAEGYSVSREKKESFPLTVTSAQKNPTAFYLCASSDEAIDTQYFGPGTRLTVL.

A few counts support this clonotype. Little can be read into the size of this beta chain, an off-target read in a library designed for alpha chains. This chain links TRBV29-1 with TRBJ1-4; D is unclear. V was clipped by 4 bases and J by 8 bases, with 20 bases between them. Per the germline V gene, CDR1 is SQVTM and CDR2 is ANQGSEA. The CDR3 contains 15 residues. The CDR3 sequence is CSVARGGRGEEKLFF. The CDR3 DNA sequence: TGCAGCGTTGCCCGAGGAGGCCGGGGAGAGGAAAAACTGTTTTTT.

In its sample, this clonotype ranks as large (0.1 to 1%). This beta chain was picked up by a library intended for alpha chains and is off target, so its count carries little meaning. The chain is built from TRBV5-1 and TRBJ2-3; unclear D gene. V dropped 0 bases and J dropped 5 bases, with 10 bases sitting between them. The CDR3 sequence is 14 residues long. Germline V CDR1 and CDR2: SGHRS, YFSETQ. CDR3 in amino acids: CASSLAPSEDTQYF. The CDR3 bases are TGCGCCAGCAGCTTGGCCCCTAGTGAAGATACGCAGTATTTT.

Note on this clonotype: This beta chain is an off-target read within a library intended for alpha chains, so its frequency means little. The rearrangement uses TRBV29-1 and TRBJ2-3; the match to TRBD1 covers 7 bases. Losses at the gene ends were 7 bases for V and 8 bases for J; bases not matched to a gene: 9. The CDR3 totals 12 residues. Germline assignment: CDR1 SQVTM and CDR2 ANQGSEA. The CDR3 protein is CSGGQVSGTQYF. The CDR3 DNA is TGCAGCGGTGGACAGGTATCGGGTACGCAGTATTTT.

This clonotype is labeled medium-sized. A library prepared for alpha chains yielded this beta chain as an off-target read; its size is of little meaning. This chain connects TRBV7-2 to TRBJ2-1; the D gene is possibly TRBD1 (6 bases). Germline V gene data show CDR1 as SGHTA and CDR2 as FQGNSA. V dropped 4 bases and J dropped 6 bases, with 19 bases sitting between them. The length of the CDR3 is 16 residues. CDR3 coding DNA: TGTGCCAGCAGCTGGATGGTAGGACAGCCGGCCAATGAGCAGTTCTTC. Protein sequence: CASSWMVGQPANEQFF.

Judged by abundance, this clonotype is medium-sized. Because the library targeted alpha chains, this beta chain is an off-target read whose size means little. This rearrangement joins TRBV28 to TRBJ1-4; 7 positions agree with TRBD1. In germline, CDR1 is MDHEN, CDR2 SYDVKM. Trimming took 3 bases from V and 6 from J; bases not matched to a gene: 7. The CDR3 runs 15 residues. The CDR3 sequence is CASSFNRGLYEKLFF. For the CDR3, the DNA is TGTGCCAGCAGTTTCAACAGGGGCCTATATGAAAAACTGTTTTTT.